One sample yielded the 4 T cell receptor beta chains listed below, sequenced in a study of T cell responses to AZD1222 COVID-19 vaccine. Here immunoSEQ multiplex PCR was the method, and the copy in TCRdb shows in-frame clones only, minus some. This table has 200,000 to 300,000 clones, approximately 93% appearing once. The specimen comprised peripheral blood, sampled on day 0 of AZD1222 vaccination. The receptors here all came from an adult in good health.

CDR3 DNA: TGTGCCAGCAGACCCGACTCCTACGAGCAGTACTTC. It yields the protein CASRPDSYEQYF. This sequence joins TRBV28 and TRBJ2-7; D unclear. The CDR3 runs to 12 residues. In germline, CDR1 is MDHEN, CDR2 SYDVKM. Trimming left V 6 bases short and J 0 bases short, with 6 bases between.

The chain recombines TRBV6-1 with TRBJ1-1; TRBD1 is a possible D gene (6 bases). V dropped 5 bases and J dropped 10 bases, with 11 bases sitting between them. The germline CDR1 and CDR2 sequences are MNHNS and SASEGT. This CDR3 comprises 11 residues. In DNA, the CDR3 is TGTGCCAGCAGTTCCGGGGGGCTAGCTTTCTTT. This encodes CASSSGGLAFF.

This rearrangement joins TRBV9 to TRBJ2-2; 9 bases fit TRBD1. This CDR3 has 16 residues. The V gene's germline CDR1 is SGDLS and CDR2 YYNGEE. Trimming cost V 4 bases and J 6 bases; bases outside gene matches: 10. Here the CDR3 reads CASSKRTGAVAGELFF. The DNA for the CDR3 is TGTGCCAGCAGCAAAAGGACAGGGGCGGTCGCCGGGGAGCTGTTTTTT.

This rearrangement joins TRBV20-1 to TRBJ2-3; 10 bases align to TRBD2. The V gene's germline CDR1 is DFQATT and CDR2 SNEGSKA (reference sequence). This CDR3 region has 16 residues. Germline trimming cut 3 bases from V and 1 base from J; bases unmatched to any gene: 7. DNA of the CDR3: TGCAGTGCTAGTAGGTCCCTAGCGGGGGGCACAGATACGCAGTATTTT. It is translated as CSASRSLAGGTDTQYF.